The source of this T cell receptor beta chain is a study of blood T cells in healthy people across ages. Regarding the study as a whole: Samples with more naive T cells showed higher observed beta diversity.

PCR was performed a second time for about 7 to 11 cycles using a sample-barcoded 5' primer and a J-beta primer mix. A single record per CDR3 protein comes from TCRdb applying MiXCR to the 5' RACE reads. The data hold about 1.4 million distinct CDR3 sequences, with roughly 64% observed a single time. Russia was home to the donors, healthy Caucasian individuals aged 6 to 90. Turning to this clonotype: Its antigen is as yet unknown.

The germline V gene has CDR1 LGHDT and CDR2 YNNKEL (reference sequence). The CDR3 is 14 residues long. V gave up 3 bases and J gave up 8 bases, with 16 bases separating them. This chain links TRBV3-1 with TRBJ1-2, with D maybe TRBD1 (6 bases). The source is a man aged 18-30 years in good health. Sequencing input: blood. This chain's CDR3 is CASSQNREVGGYTF. The CDR3 DNA reads TGTGCCAGCAGCCAGAACAGGGAGGTGGGAGGCTACACCTTC.